A selection of T cell receptor beta chains follows, all from one sample in a study of cytomegalovirus exposure and HLA in healthy donors. Using immunoSEQ multiplex PCR, the repertoire was profiled, and TCRdb retains in-frame clones only, with some absent. The profile shows about 280,000 clones, roughly 90% of them singletons. Sequenced material: PBMCs. These TCRs come from a woman under 30 in good health and CMV-seronegative. The CDR3 runs from the conserved cysteine through the conserved F or W. A D gene is named only where the DNA matches it firmly. Not every row has a clone size; where given, it reads once, few, many or a size class.

V: TRBV11-2; D: TRBD2; size: few; J: TRBJ2-1; DNA: TGTGCCAGCACCCGGACTAGCGGGAGTAGGAATGAGCAGTTCTTC; CDR3: CASTRTSGSRNEQFF
V: TRBV5-4; D: -; size: once; J: TRBJ2-1; DNA: TGTGCCAGCAGCTTGGACCTTAGCGGAAGCTCCTACAATGAGCAGTTCTTC; CDR3: CASSLDLSGSSYNEQFF
V: TRBV6-1; D: TRBD2; size: -; J: TRBJ2-7; DNA: TGTGCCAGCAGTGGACTAGCGGGAGGTAGAACGCCCTACGAGCAGTACTTC; CDR3: CASSGLAGGRTPYEQYF
V: TRBV6-5; D: -; size: few; J: TRBJ2-7; DNA: TGTGCCAGCAGGCAGGACACCTACGAGCAGTACTTC; CDR3: CASRQDTYEQYF
V: TRBV2; D: -; size: few; J: TRBJ1-4; DNA: TGTGCCAGCAGTGAGTGGGGGCAGAGGTTTTTT; CDR3: CASSEWGQRFF
V: TRBV28; D: TRBD2; size: -; J: TRBJ2-7; DNA: TGTGCCAGCAGCTTATATCTAGCGGGAAACTACGAGCAGTACTTC; CDR3: CASSLYLAGNYEQYF
V: TRBV9; D: -; size: -; J: TRBJ2-3; DNA: TGTGCCAGCAGCGCATGGCCAACTAGTGCCGGCACAGATACGCAGTATTTT; CDR3: CASSAWPTSAGTDTQYF
V: TRBV7-2; D: TRBD2; size: -; J: TRBJ2-7; DNA: TGTGCCAGCAGGAAGGCGGGAGACTACGAGCAGTACTTC; CDR3: CASRKAGDYEQYF
V: TRBV27; D: TRBD2; size: -; J: TRBJ2-7; DNA: TGTGCCAGCAGTTTCAGTAGCGGGAGGTCGTACGAGCAGTACTTC; CDR3: CASSFSSGRSYEQYF
V: TRBV7-2; D: -; size: -; J: TRBJ2-6; DNA: TGTGCCAGCAGCTTAGGCCTAACTGGGGCCAACGTCCTGACTTTC; CDR3: CASSLGLTGANVLTF
V: TRBV14; D: -; size: few; J: TRBJ2-3; DNA: TGTGCCAGCAGCCAAGAGGTCCCTAGCCGCAGCACAGATACGCAGTATTTT; CDR3: CASSQEVPSRSTDTQYF
V: TRBV15; D: -; size: -; J: TRBJ2-2; DNA: TGTGCCACCAGCAGTCCGGGACATAGGAGCGGGGAGCTGTTTTTT; CDR3: CATSSPGHRSGELFF
V: TRBV13; D: TRBD1; size: -; J: TRBJ1-2; DNA: TGTGCCAGCAGGGTAATAGGGGGCTCGGGCTACACCTTC; CDR3: CASRVIGGSGYTF
V: TRBV20-1; D: -; size: -; J: TRBJ2-4; DNA: TGCAGTGGGACTGCCGTGGACATTCAGTACTTC; CDR3: CSGTAVDIQYF
V: TRBV5-1; D: TRBD1; size: -; J: TRBJ1-4; DNA: TGCGCCAGCAGCTGGGGGACAGGGGATGAAAAACTGTTTTTT; CDR3: CASSWGTGDEKLFF
V: TRBV2; D: -; size: -; J: TRBJ1-5; DNA: TGTGCCAGCAGTGAATCCAGGGTCAATAGCAATCAGCCCCAGCATTTT; CDR3: CASSESRVNSNQPQHF
V: TRBV19; D: -; size: -; J: TRBJ2-7; DNA: TGTGCCAGTAGTATAGATCTCTTGAGGGCCCACGAGCAGTACTTC; CDR3: CASSIDLLRAHEQYF
V: TRBV11-3; D: TRBD2; size: once; J: TRBJ2-1; DNA: TGTGCCAGCAGCTCACAAAAAACTAGCGGGAGGGTCAATGAGCAGTTCTTC; CDR3: CASSSQKTSGRVNEQFF
V: TRBV2; D: TRBD2; size: -; J: TRBJ2-1; DNA: TGTGCCAGCAGTGGCGAACGGGAGGGGTACAATGAGCAGTTCTTC; CDR3: CASSGEREGYNEQFF
V: TRBV28; D: -; size: -; J: TRBJ1-2; DNA: TGTGCCAGCAGCCGGGGCAGGGGTGAGCATGGCTACACCTTC; CDR3: CASSRGRGEHGYTF
V: TRBV2; D: -; size: -; J: TRBJ2-1; DNA: TGTGCCAGCACCCAGGGAACCTACAATGAGCAGTTCTTC; CDR3: CASTQGTYNEQFF
V: TRBV7-2; D: TRBD2; size: -; J: TRBJ2-5; DNA: TGTGCCAGCAGCTTTCGGCTAGCGGGAGGGCCTGATGAGACCCAGTACTTC; CDR3: CASSFRLAGGPDETQYF
V: TRBV25-1; D: -; size: -; J: TRBJ2-3; DNA: TGTGCCAGCAGTGTTGGACAGTTAAACACAGATACGCAGTATTTT; CDR3: CASSVGQLNTDTQYF
V: TRBV27; D: TRBD1; size: -; J: TRBJ1-1; DNA: TGTGCCAGCAGTTCCTGGACAGGGGGGTTGAACACTGAAGCTTTCTTT; CDR3: CASSSWTGGLNTEAFF
V: TRBV23-1; D: TRBD1; size: -; J: TRBJ1-1; DNA: TGCGCCAGCAGTCGACTGGGACAGAAGAACACTGAAGCTTTCTTT; CDR3: CASSRLGQKNTEAFF
V: TRBV6-5; D: TRBD1; size: -; J: TRBJ2-7; DNA: TGTGCCAGCAGCGGGACAGCCCCCTCCTACGAGCAGTACTTC; CDR3: CASSGTAPSYEQYF
V: TRBV6-1; D: -; size: -; J: TRBJ2-1; DNA: TGTGCCAGCAGGCTGACAGAGAACTACAATGAGCAGTTCTTC; CDR3: CASRLTENYNEQFF
V: TRBV5-1; D: TRBD1; size: -; J: TRBJ1-2; DNA: TGCGCCAGCAGCTTTCGACAGGGGTTGGGCTATGGCTACACCTTC; CDR3: CASSFRQGLGYGYTF
V: TRBV7-9; D: -; size: -; J: TRBJ2-5; DNA: TGTGCCAGCAGCTTAGTCTCTAGCATACAAGAGACCCAGTACTTC; CDR3: CASSLVSSIQETQYF
V: TRBV5-1; D: TRBD1; size: -; J: TRBJ1-1; DNA: TGCGCCAGCAGCTTGGACGGACAGGGGGCCTCTGAAGCTTTCTTT; CDR3: CASSLDGQGASEAFF
V: TRBV7-9; D: -; size: -; J: TRBJ1-3; DNA: TGTGCCAGCAGCTTCAGCGGTAACACCATATATTTT; CDR3: CASSFSGNTIYF
V: TRBV30; D: TRBD2; size: -; J: TRBJ2-2; DNA: TGTGCCTGGAGTGTCCGCGGGGGTAACACCGGGGAGCTGTTTTTT; CDR3: CAWSVRGGNTGELFF
V: TRBV6-5; D: TRBD2; size: -; J: TRBJ2-7; DNA: TGTGCCAGCAGCGCTAGCGGGAGGACCTACGAGCAGTACTTC; CDR3: CASSASGRTYEQYF
V: TRBV7-9; D: TRBD2; size: -; J: TRBJ2-1; DNA: TGTGCCAGCGACTACCGGGGGGGAGGATGGAATGAGCAGTTCTTC; CDR3: CASDYRGGGWNEQFF
V: TRBV19; D: TRBD1; size: -; J: TRBJ1-5; DNA: TGTGCCAGTAGTATAGTCGGGACAGGGGGGCCCCAGCATTTT; CDR3: CASSIVGTGGPQHF
V: TRBV29-1; D: -; size: -; J: TRBJ1-1; DNA: TGCAGCGTTGAAGAAGGGTCGGGAAGCACTGAAGCTTTCTTT; CDR3: CSVEEGSGSTEAFF
V: TRBV10-2; D: -; size: -; J: TRBJ2-7; DNA: TGCGCCAGCAGTGAGCTCCTCTACGAGCAGTACTTC; CDR3: CASSELLYEQYF
V: TRBV28; D: -; size: -; J: TRBJ1-2; DNA: TGTGCCAGCTTGGGGCAGGATCACTATGGCTACACCTTC; CDR3: CASLGQDHYGYTF
V: TRBV4-3; D: -; size: -; J: TRBJ2-5; DNA: TGCGCCAGCAGCCCCACGTTAGCAGAGACCCAGTACTTC; CDR3: CASSPTLAETQYF
V: TRBV27; D: -; size: -; J: TRBJ2-4; DNA: TGTGCCAGCAGTTTCCTTGGGGCTCGAAACATTCAGTACTTC; CDR3: CASSFLGARNIQYF
V: TRBV10-1; D: -; size: few; J: TRBJ1-6; DNA: TGCGCCAGCACCCCGGACTTCAATTCACCCCTCCACTTT; CDR3: CASTPDFNSPLHF
V: TRBV6-4; D: -; size: -; J: TRBJ2-1; DNA: TGTGCCAGCAGTGACAGGCACGGGGGTGTCAATGAGCAGTTCTTC; CDR3: CASSDRHGGVNEQFF
V: TRBV5-6; D: -; size: -; J: TRBJ2-3; DNA: TGTGCCAGCAGCTTGACCGGGACACCCAAGGCCACAGATACGCAGTATTTT; CDR3: CASSLTGTPKATDTQYF
V: TRBV6-5; D: -; size: -; J: TRBJ2-5; DNA: TGTGCCAGCAGTTACTCGATTAGCGCACACCAAGAGACCCAGTACTTC; CDR3: CASSYSISAHQETQYF
V: TRBV5-4; D: TRBD2; size: -; J: TRBJ2-7; DNA: TGTGCCAGCAGCTTCTGGACTAGCGGGAGGACCAGAGAGCAGTACTTC; CDR3: CASSFWTSGRTREQYF
V: TRBV2; D: -; size: -; J: TRBJ1-1; DNA: TGTGCCAGCAGGGGTGGGCCCACTGAAGCTTTCTTT; CDR3: CASRGGPTEAFF
V: TRBV27; D: TRBD1; size: -; J: TRBJ1-6; DNA: TGTGCCAGCAGTACTAACAGGGGGCTGGATTCACCCCTCCACTTT; CDR3: CASSTNRGLDSPLHF
V: TRBV18; D: -; size: few; J: TRBJ1-1; DNA: TGTGCCAGCCATAGAGTGAACACTGAAGCTTTCTTT; CDR3: CASHRVNTEAFF
V: TRBV5-4; D: TRBD2; size: few; J: TRBJ2-5; DNA: TGTGCCAGCAGCTTTAGACTAGCGGCAGAGACCCAGTACTTC; CDR3: CASSFRLAAETQYF
V: TRBV28; D: -; size: few; J: TRBJ1-4; DNA: TGTGCCAGCGGGACCTGGGGGCTGGGGGAAAAACTGTTTTTT; CDR3: CASGTWGLGEKLFF